This entry concerns a single T cell receptor (beta chain). The antigen remains undetermined. Measured with immunoSEQ multiplex PCR; TCRdb has only the in-frame clones, and not every one. The table lists about 44,000 clones, about 70% of them singletons. Trimming cost V 4 bases and J 5 bases, with 11 bases left between them. The CDR3 sequence is 14 residues long. CDR1 SEHNR and CDR2 FQNEAQ come from the germline V gene (reference sequence). This specimen belongs to a study of PD-1 blockade in classical Hodgkin lymphoma. Study-level results: Baseline diversity resembling that of newly diagnosed patients was seen in complete responders.

Time point specified: cycle 4 day 1 (C4D1), after five to seven weeks of nivolumab. All the patients suffered relapse after autologous stem cell transplantation, and brentuximab vedotin exposure differed. The chain carries TRBV7-9 and TRBJ1-4; D gene unclear. The sequence was obtained from a human donor with classical Hodgkin lymphoma. Sequencing used peripheral blood mononuclear cells (PBMCs), obtained before the fourth cycle of nivolumab. CDR3 region: CASSYGLTNEKLFF. As DNA, the CDR3 is TGTGCCAGCAGCTACGGACTGACGAATGAAAAACTGTTTTTT.